The 9 T cell receptor beta chains given below trace back to one sample, sequenced in a study of CD8 T cells in ankylosing spondylitis. Study results and limitations: Characteristic, it appeared, of ankylosing spondylitis blood was a TCR beta motif of 7 or 8 highly homologous variants.

TCRdb recomputed calls from the 5' RACE reads with MiXCR, one row per CDR3 protein. This table has 450,000 to 550,000 distinct CDR3 sequences, less than 6% appearing once. These receptors have no known antigen. The sequenced material came from blood, either unsorted or a sorted T cell fraction (not recorded which). The receptor source for this set is a male donor with ankylosing spondylitis.

Turning to this clonotype: A much larger clonotype is one base distant, so this may be a read error. V gene TRBV9 combines with J gene TRBJ1-2; TRBD1 agrees at 7 bases. Germline lookup yields CDR1 SGDLS and CDR2 YYNGEE. The CDR3 spans 14 residues. The CDR3 is CASRVGRGLWGYTF. CDR3 nucleotides: TGTGCCAGCAGAGTAGGGAGGGGGCTATGGGGCTACACCTTC.

At least ten counts were recorded for this clonotype. The rearrangement uses TRBV4-2 and TRBJ1-1; D possibly corresponds to TRBD1 (6 bases). V was trimmed by 3 bases and J by 7 bases, leaving 18 bases between them. This CDR3 has 15 residues. Germline V gene sequence: CDR1 LGHNA, CDR2 YNFKEQ. CDR3 coding DNA: TGTGCCAGCAGCCAGATTGGTGGCAGGGGAATTGAAGCTTTCTTT. Protein product: CASSQIGGRGIEAFF.

In its sample, this clonotype was seen many times. J is TRBJ2-5 and V is TRBV4-2; TRBD1 aligns across 9 bases. Germline V lookup: CDR1 LGHNA, CDR2 YNFKEQ. The CDR3 loop spans 15 amino acids. Trimming cost V 0 bases and J 4 bases; bases outside gene matches: 3. For the CDR3, the DNA is TGTGCCAGCAGCCAAGACGGGACAGGGAGAGAGACCCAGTACTTC. This translates into CASSQDGTGRETQYF.

This clonotype was counted many times. The chain employs TRBV20-1 and TRBJ1-1; D may be TRBD1 (6 bases). The germline V gene has CDR1 DFQATT and CDR2 SNEGSKA (reference sequence). With 5 bases removed from V and 2 bases from J, the gap between germline ends came to 15 bases. This CDR3 is built from 14 residues. The CDR3 region is CSAWGHPRNTEAFF. CDR3 nucleotide sequence: TGCAGTGCTTGGGGGCATCCTCGCAACACTGAAGCTTTCTTT.

In its sample, this clonotype was seen many times. The chain uses TRBV12-3 or TRBV12-4 and TRBJ2-2, with D uncertain. CDR3 size: 13 residues. Trimming removed 5 bases at V and 6 bases at J, with 10 bases between. CDR3 protein: CASSPRDSGELFF. The CDR3 coding sequence is TGTGCCAGCAGTCCCCGTGATTCCGGGGAGCTGTTTTTT.

There are a few counts of this clonotype. The rearrangement joins TRBV10-3 to TRBJ2-7; D assignment may be TRBD1 or TRBD2 (5 bases each). The V gene's germline CDR1 is ENHRY and CDR2 SYGVKD. There are 14 residues in the CDR3. V lost 7 bases to trimming and J lost 0 bases, with 13 bases between them. In DNA, the CDR3 is TGTGCCATCACCCGAGGGACGGGCTCCTACGAGCAGTACTTC. This sequence encodes CAITRGTGSYEQYF.

This clonotype came up many times. The chain combines TRBV6-5 with TRBJ1-1, with D possibly TRBD1 on 5 matching bases. The CDR3 is 12 residues long. CDR1 and CDR2 (germline): MNHEY, SVGAGI. V was pared by 6 bases and J by 7 bases, with 12 bases between. This CDR3 is CASSELGGEAFF. CDR3 coding DNA: TGTGCCAGCAGCGAATTGGGGGGTGAAGCTTTCTTT.

This clonotype was counted many times. This sequence joins TRBV25-1 and TRBJ2-1, with 12 bases that match TRBD2. V lost 6 bases and J lost 1; bases outside the gene matches: 7. This CDR3 has 17 residues. Germline V lookup: CDR1 MGHDK, CDR2 SYGVNS. CDR3 nucleotides: TGTGCCAGCAGCCCTAGGACTAGCGGGGTTTCCTACAATGAGCAGTTCTTC. This gives the protein CASSPRTSGVSYNEQFF.

In its sample, this clonotype was seen many times. The chain recombines TRBV3-1 with TRBJ2-1, with a tentative D call TRBD2 (5 bases). CDR3 length: 13 residues. The germline V gene has CDR1 LGHDT and CDR2 YNNKEL (reference sequence). Deletions cut 4 bases from V and 8 bases from J, with 12 bases between. The CDR3 spells CASSLRSGYEQFF. DNA for the CDR3: TGTGCCAGCAGCCTCCGTTCGGGGTATGAGCAGTTCTTC.